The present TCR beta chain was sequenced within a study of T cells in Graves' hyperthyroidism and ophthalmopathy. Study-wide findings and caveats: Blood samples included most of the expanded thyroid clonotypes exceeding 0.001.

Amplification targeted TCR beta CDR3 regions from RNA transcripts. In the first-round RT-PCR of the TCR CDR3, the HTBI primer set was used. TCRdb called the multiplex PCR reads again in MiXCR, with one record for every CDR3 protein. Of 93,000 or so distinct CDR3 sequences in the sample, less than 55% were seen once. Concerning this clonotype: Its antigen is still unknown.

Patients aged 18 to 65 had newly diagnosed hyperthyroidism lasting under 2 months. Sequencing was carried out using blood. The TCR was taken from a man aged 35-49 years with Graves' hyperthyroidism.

The CDR3 loop reads CASTLGLAGGDTQYF. CDR3 nucleotide sequence: TGTGCCAGCACCCTGGGACTAGCGGGAGGAGATACGCAGTATTTT. This rearrangement joins TRBV2 to TRBJ2-3, with 15 bases lining up with TRBD2. J was trimmed by 5 bases and V by 7 bases; bases with no gene match: 4. CDR3 length: 15 residues. Per germline, CDR1 SNHLY and CDR2 FYNNEI.